The 17 T cell receptor beta chains below come from one sample, sequenced in a study of cytomegalovirus exposure and HLA in healthy donors. Sequenced by immunoSEQ multiplex PCR; TCRdb stores in-frame clones only, minus some. The repertoire consists of approximately 65,000 clones, with 95% to 96% occurring once and the leading ten covering 4.5% to 5%. Sequences were obtained from PBMCs. The receptors were sampled from a woman aged 18-30 years in good health and CMV-seropositive.

In this sample, this clone turned up once. CDR3 loop: CASSDGTGLNEQYF. In DNA form, the CDR3 reads TGCGCCAGCAGCGACGGGACAGGGCTCAACGAGCAGTACTTC. This chain joins TRBV5-1 and TRBJ2-7, with 9 bases identical to TRBD1. V shed 4 bases, J shed 5 bases, and the junction held 7 bases outside the gene matches. Germline V gene lookup returns CDR1 SGHRS and CDR2 YFSETQ. This CDR3 is 14 amino acids long.

In DNA, the CDR3 is TGTGCCAGCAGCCCCCGTGGAGCGGGAGGGCATAATGAGCAGTTCTTC. Residues: CASSPRGAGGHNEQFF. The rearrangement uses TRBV11-3 and TRBJ2-1; 10 bases are a match to TRBD2. Per germline, CDR1 SGHNT and CDR2 YENEEA. The CDR3 runs 16 residues. The V gene end was trimmed by 5 bases and the J gene end by 7 bases; junction bases not matched to a gene: 11.

The V call is TRBV18, the J call TRBJ2-2; D uncertain. V was trimmed by 2 bases and J by 0 bases, leaving 10 bases between them. The V gene's germline CDR1 is KGHSH and CDR2 LQKENI. The CDR3 sequence is 16 residues long. The CDR3 DNA follows: TGTGCCAGCTCACCAAAGTCGGGTCCGAACACCGGGGAGCTGTTTTTT. This encodes CASSPKSGPNTGELFF.

V usage is TRBV7-9 and J usage is TRBJ2-7; D uncertain. Trimming removed 1 base at V and 6 bases at J, with 13 bases between. CDR1 is SEHNR, CDR2 FQNEAQ, per germline (reference sequence). The CDR3 sequence is 14 residues long. CDR3 sequence reads: CASSLGRGVPEQYF. The CDR3 nucleotides are TGTGCCAGCAGCTTAGGAAGAGGTGTACCCGAGCAGTACTTC.

The chain joins TRBV6-5 to TRBJ1-1, with D perhaps TRBD1 (6 bases). Germline V gene data show CDR1 as MNHEY and CDR2 as SVGAGI. The CDR3 contains 14 residues. V was pared by 4 bases and J by 3 bases, with 12 bases between. The DNA of the CDR3 is TGTGCCAGCAGTTGCGGGGGGCCGTACACTGAAGCTTTCTTT. This translates into CASSCGGPYTEAFF.

J is TRBJ2-1 and V is TRBV5-6; D ambiguous. The germline V gene encodes CDR1 SGHDT and CDR2 YYEEEE. Trimming removed 2 bases at V and 2 bases at J, with 11 bases between. This CDR3 is built from 15 residues. The DNA for the CDR3 is TGTGCCAGCAGCTTCTCACAGCTGGCCTACAATGAGCAGTTCTTC. This gives the protein CASSFSQLAYNEQFF.

This clone is judged medium-sized (0.01 to 0.1%). The CDR3 protein is CASSLDGTTNQPQHF. The CDR3 DNA follows: TGCGCCAGCAGCCTCGACGGGACTACCAATCAGCCCCAGCATTTT. The chain couples TRBV4-3 to TRBJ1-5; D possibly corresponds to TRBD1 (5 bases). The germline V and J ends were trimmed by 4 bases and 3 bases, with 13 bases remaining between them. The CDR3 contains 15 residues. Germline V gene data show CDR1 as LGHNA and CDR2 as YSLEER.

The chain recombines TRBV14 with TRBJ2-3, with 13 bases that match TRBD2. The CDR3 covers 17 residues. The trim removed 4 bases at V and 3 bases at J, leaving 7 bases unmatched. Per germline, CDR1 SGHDN and CDR2 FVKESK. The CDR3 region has the DNA TGTGCCAGCAGCCCGAGGACTAGCGGGAGTTCAACAGATACGCAGTATTTT. Protein: CASSPRTSGSSTDTQYF.

The CDR3 loop is CASSPGLAGANEQFF. The DNA for the CDR3 is TGTGCCAGCAGTCCCGGGTTAGCGGGAGCAAATGAGCAGTTCTTC. This chain links TRBV6-5 with TRBJ2-1; 9 bases fit TRBD2. V shed 5 bases and J 7 bases; nucleotides not matched to a gene: 9. Germline V gene lookup returns CDR1 MNHEY and CDR2 SVGAGI. The CDR3 is 15 amino acids.

V usage is TRBV29-1 and J usage is TRBJ2-3; 10 bases are a match to TRBD2. Germline V lookup: CDR1 SQVTM, CDR2 ANQGSEA. J gave up 0 bases and V 8 bases, and 5 bases lay outside the gene matches. The CDR3 is 14 residues long. The CDR3 DNA reads as TGCAGCTTGGGACTAGCGTCTAGCACAGATACGCAGTATTTT. Its translation: CSLGLASSTDTQYF.

This clone was recorded once. This chain's CDR3 is CASSIGDSGNEKLFF. The DNA for the CDR3 is TGTGCCAGTAGTATCGGAGACAGCGGGAATGAAAAACTGTTTTTT. The chain is built from TRBV19 and TRBJ1-4; maybe TRBD1 (5 bases). This CDR3 has 15 residues. With 3 bases removed from V and 5 bases from J, the gap between germline ends came to 13 bases. Germline values: CDR1 LNHDA, CDR2 SQIVND (reference sequence).

The genes are TRBV7-9 and TRBJ1-3, with D maybe TRBD1 (6 bases). From germline, CDR1 is SEHNR and CDR2 FQNEAQ (reference sequence). The CDR3 is 16 residues long. Trimming took off 4 bases at V and 1 base at J, with 14 bases between the two ends. The CDR3 sequence is CASSSGQGPSGNTIYF. The CDR3 DNA is TGTGCCAGCAGCTCGGGTCAGGGGCCGTCTGGAAACACCATATATTTT.

This clone was picked up one time. This chain joins TRBV9 and TRBJ1-5, with 10 bases identical to TRBD1. V was pared by 3 bases and J by 7 bases, with 10 bases of the junction left unmatched. The CDR3 totals 16 residues. CDR1 is SGDLS, CDR2 YYNGEE, per germline. The CDR3 spells CASSAGTGASGQPQHF. In DNA form, the CDR3 reads TGTGCCAGCAGCGCCGGGACAGGGGCGTCGGGACAGCCCCAGCATTTT.

The chain recombines TRBV6-1 with TRBJ2-7; D is unresolved. CDR3 length: 13 residues. Trimming cost V 1 base and J 4 bases, with 8 bases left between them. Germline V gene data show CDR1 as MNHNS and CDR2 as SASEGT. The CDR3 DNA reads TGTGCCAGCAGTGAAGTACATCCGTACGAGCAGTACTTC. Its translation is CASSEVHPYEQYF.

The chain joins TRBV28 to TRBJ1-5; D remains unclear. CDR1 is MDHEN, CDR2 SYDVKM, per germline. V was cut by 6 bases and J by 0 bases, with 12 bases left in between. The CDR3 covers 15 residues. CDR3 loop: CASSQDNGSNQPQHF. CDR3 DNA sequence: TGTGCCAGCAGCCAAGACAACGGTAGCAATCAGCCCCAGCATTTT.

V gene TRBV6-4 combines with J gene TRBJ2-3; D call uncertain. The ends were cut back, 0 bases at V and 4 bases at J, with 8 bases in the middle. CDR1 is MRHNA, CDR2 SNTAGT, per germline. The CDR3 loop spans 14 amino acids. The CDR3 nucleotides read TGTGCCAGCAGTGACTCCCGAGAAGCAGATACGCAGTATTTT. Protein: CASSDSREADTQYF.

V is TRBV2 and J is TRBJ2-5; the D gene is possibly TRBD1 (6 bases). Germline V lookup: CDR1 SNHLY, CDR2 FYNNEI. V was pared by 7 bases and J by 4 bases, with 19 bases between. The CDR3 runs to 15 residues. This chain's CDR3 is CASIWVGGELETQYF. CDR3 coding DNA: TGTGCCAGCATCTGGGTTGGGGGCGAGTTAGAGACCCAGTACTTC.